A selection of T cell receptor beta chains follows, all from one sample in a study of T cells after yellow fever vaccination. TCRdb reanalysed the 5' RACE reads using MiXCR and keeps one entry per CDR3 protein. The sample shows 300,000 to 400,000 distinct CDR3 sequences, around 12% of them seen only once. Sequences were derived from CD4+ T cells sorted from PBMCs, sampled 15 days after the yellow fever booster vaccination. The receptors stem from a man aged 18 to 30 who received the YFV17D yellow fever vaccine. CDR3s include the opening cysteine and the closing phenylalanine or tryptophan. A D gene is named only where the DNA matches it firmly. Only some rows state a clone size, as once, few, many or a class for expanded clones.

v_gene	d_gene	j_gene	abundance	CDR3aa	CDR3nt
TRBV7-2	NA	TRBJ2-3	few	CASSLSAGTDTQYF	TGTGCCAGCAGCTTAAGTGCCGGTACAGATACGCAGTATTTT
TRBV6-4	TRBD1	TRBJ1-5	few	CASSPGQGLPQHF	TGTGCCAGCAGCCCCGGACAGGGTTTGCCCCAGCATTTT
TRBV4-3	NA	TRBJ1-3	few	CASSQDRTGGNTIYF	TGCGCCAGCAGCCAAGATCGCACAGGCGGAAACACCATATATTTT
TRBV6-6	NA	TRBJ1-5	NA	CASRPGTNQPQHF	TGTGCCAGCAGACCCGGGACTAATCAGCCCCAGCATTTT
TRBV5-1	NA	TRBJ1-6	NA	CASSLDQQGNSPLHF	TGCGCCAGCAGCTTGGATCAACAGGGTAATTCACCCCTCCACTTT
TRBV13	NA	TRBJ1-1	NA	CASSSRAMTPEAFF	TGTGCCAGCAGCTCAAGGGCTATGACACCTGAAGCTTTCTTT
TRBV19	NA	TRBJ2-5	few	CASSIRGYQETQYF	TGTGCCAGTAGTATCCGGGGGTACCAAGAGACCCAGTACTTC
TRBV18	TRBD1	TRBJ1-5	NA	CASSQTGASNQPQHF	TGTGCCAGCTCACAGACAGGGGCGAGCAATCAGCCCCAGCATTTT
TRBV29-1	NA	TRBJ1-5	NA	CSVDGGGQGQPQHF	TGCAGCGTTGACGGGGGGGGCCAAGGACAGCCCCAGCATTTT
TRBV7-3	NA	TRBJ2-5	many	CASSPKAAGVETQYF	TGTGCCAGCAGCCCAAAGGCAGCAGGGGTCGAGACCCAGTACTTC
TRBV20-1	NA	TRBJ1-5	NA	CSARDGSNQPQHF	TGCAGTGCTAGAGATGGTAGCAATCAGCCCCAGCATTTT
TRBV28	TRBD1	TRBJ2-1	NA	CASSLGRETGGQFF	TGTGCCAGCAGTTTGGGTAGGGAGACAGGGGGGCAGTTCTTC
TRBV6-5	NA	TRBJ2-5	NA	CASSLRARETQYF	TGTGCCAGCAGCCTCAGGGCCCGAGAGACCCAGTACTTC
TRBV2	NA	TRBJ1-1	few	CASSDYGRFMNTEAFF	TGTGCCAGCAGTGATTATGGGAGGTTCATGAACACTGAAGCTTTCTTT
TRBV5-1	TRBD1	TRBJ1-6	NA	CASSLWGDRNSPLHF	TGCGCCAGCAGCTTGTGGGGGGACAGGAATTCACCCCTCCACTTT
TRBV2	TRBD1	TRBJ2-7	NA	CASRITGAPGEQYF	TGTGCCAGCAGGATCACAGGGGCACCTGGAGAGCAGTACTTC
TRBV27	NA	TRBJ1-1	NA	CASSLWGVGEAFF	TGTGCCAGCAGTTTATGGGGGGTCGGTGAAGCTTTCTTT
TRBV7-3	NA	TRBJ1-2	many	CASSLSVTYGYTF	TGTGCCAGCAGCTTGTCGGTAACCTATGGCTACACCTTC
TRBV2	NA	TRBJ1-5	few	CASSEDRQLAPQHF	TGTGCCAGCAGTGAAGACAGACAACTTGCGCCCCAGCATTTT
TRBV6-5	NA	TRBJ1-5	NA	CASGRGNQPQHF	TGTGCCAGCGGGCGGGGCAATCAGCCCCAGCATTTT
TRBV7-6	TRBD1	TRBJ2-1	few	CASSPDLGQGKNEQFF	TGTGCCAGCAGCCCCGACCTGGGACAGGGAAAGAATGAGCAGTTCTTC
TRBV19	NA	TRBJ1-4	few	CASSYGRGVEKLFF	TGTGCCAGTAGTTATGGTCGAGGGGTTGAAAAACTGTTTTTT
TRBV6-5	TRBD1	TRBJ2-5	NA	CASTLRSGGPGTQYF	TGTGCCAGCACTCTCCGGTCAGGGGGCCCTGGGACCCAGTACTTC
TRBV18	TRBD2	TRBJ2-2	few	CASSPPASGGQDTGELFF	TGTGCCAGCTCACCACCTGCGAGCGGGGGGCAGGACACCGGGGAGCTGTTTTTT
TRBV2	TRBD1	TRBJ2-7	NA	CASGRDRIIPYEQYF	TGTGCCAGCGGCCGGGACAGGATCATCCCCTACGAGCAGTACTTC
TRBV7-8	TRBD1	TRBJ2-7	NA	CASSLARFDRGSYEQYF	TGTGCCAGCAGCTTAGCGCGGTTTGACAGGGGGTCCTACGAGCAGTACTTC
TRBV6-2/TRBV6-3	NA	TRBJ1-5	NA	CASSFLTVGQPQHF	TGTGCCAGCAGTTTCCTGACAGTCGGTCAGCCCCAGCATTTT
TRBV5-1	TRBD2	TRBJ2-3	many	CASSTQTSGGDTQYF	TGCGCCAGCAGCACTCAGACTAGCGGGGGGGATACGCAGTATTTT
TRBV12-3/TRBV12-4	TRBD1	TRBJ1-1	NA	CASSRTGGETEAFF	TGTGCCAGCAGCCGGACAGGGGGGGAGACTGAAGCTTTCTTT
TRBV5-5	TRBD1	TRBJ1-5	few	CASSLGTGGKPQHF	TGTGCCAGCAGCTTGGGGACAGGGGGCAAGCCCCAGCATTTT
TRBV20-1	TRBD1	TRBJ2-3	few	CSARDLQGANTQYF	TGCAGTGCTAGAGACCTACAGGGGGCAAATACGCAGTATTTT
TRBV20-1	NA	TRBJ2-5	NA	CSADVASYRETQYF	TGCAGTGCAGACGTTGCTAGCTATAGAGAGACCCAGTACTTC
TRBV12-3/TRBV12-4	NA	TRBJ1-3	many	CASSHPAGTEGNTIYF	TGTGCCAGCAGCCATCCCGCCGGGACTGAAGGAAACACCATATATTTT
TRBV2	NA	TRBJ2-3	few	CASSEEGGEGDTQYF	TGTGCCAGCAGTGAAGAGGGGGGCGAGGGAGATACGCAGTATTTT
TRBV4-1	NA	TRBJ2-2	NA	CASSPGRARTGELFF	TGCGCCAGCAGCCCCGGCAGGGCGCGCACCGGGGAGCTGTTTTTT
TRBV29-1	NA	TRBJ2-2	many	CSVGRDSNTGELFF	TGCAGCGTGGGCAGGGATTCGAACACCGGGGAGCTGTTTTTT
TRBV7-2	NA	TRBJ2-2	many	CASSLDRAGELFF	TGTGCCAGCAGCTTAGACAGGGCCGGGGAGCTGTTTTTT
TRBV12-3/TRBV12-4	NA	TRBJ2-1	NA	CASSLRKGSYNEQFF	TGTGCCAGCAGTTTAAGGAAGGGGAGTTACAATGAGCAGTTCTTC
TRBV28	NA	TRBJ1-4	NA	CASSAGQDLNEKLFF	TGTGCCAGCAGTGCCGGACAAGACCTTAATGAAAAACTGTTTTTT
TRBV19	TRBD1	TRBJ2-5	NA	CASSIVTGIPQYF	TGTGCCAGTAGTATCGTGACAGGGATTCCCCAGTACTTC
TRBV18	NA	TRBJ1-1	few	CASSPPGGRRDTEAFF	TGTGCCAGCTCACCACCGGGGGGGCGGAGGGACACTGAAGCTTTCTTT
TRBV6-6	NA	TRBJ1-5	NA	CASREWDAQHF	TGTGCCAGCAGGGAATGGGATGCCCAGCATTTT
TRBV7-2	NA	TRBJ2-3	medium-sized	CASSLVVGTDTQYF	TGTGCCAGCAGCTTAGTGGTGGGGACAGATACGCAGTATTTT
TRBV6-5	TRBD1	TRBJ1-6	many	CASSYAIRTGWGGNSPLHF	TGTGCCAGCAGTTACGCTATTAGGACAGGGTGGGGGGGTAATTCACCCCTCCACTTT
TRBV6-2/TRBV6-3	NA	TRBJ2-2	few	CASSRGTFLNTGELFF	TGTGCCAGCAGTAGGGGGACTTTTCTGAACACCGGGGAGCTGTTTTTT
TRBV5-1	TRBD2	TRBJ2-2	many	CASGILAGGRFTGELFF	TGCGCCAGCGGCATACTAGCGGGGGGCCGTTTCACCGGGGAGCTGTTTTTT
TRBV7-2	NA	TRBJ2-6	many	CASSLDSSGANVLTF	TGTGCCAGCAGCTTAGACAGCTCTGGGGCCAACGTCCTGACTTTC
TRBV9	TRBD1	TRBJ2-7	few	CASSWTGDAYEQYF	TGTGCCAGCTCCTGGACAGGGGACGCCTACGAGCAGTACTTC
TRBV6-2/TRBV6-3	NA	TRBJ1-3	NA	CASSYRGNTIYF	TGTGCCAGCAGTTATCGAGGAAACACCATATATTTT
TRBV29-1	NA	TRBJ1-2	few	CSVQGDGSYTF	TGCAGCGTCCAGGGCGACGGGAGCTACACCTTC
TRBV9	TRBD1	TRBJ1-1	few	CASSGQGGLGAFF	TGTGCCAGCAGCGGACAGGGAGGCCTTGGGGCTTTCTTT
TRBV11-2	NA	TRBJ1-4	few	CASSLSRLFPREKLFF	TGTGCCAGCAGCCTGAGCCGCCTTTTTCCGAGAGAAAAACTGTTTTTT
TRBV10-2	TRBD1	TRBJ1-1	many	CAGNRGPNTEAFF	TGCGCCGGTAACAGGGGGCCCAACACTGAAGCTTTCTTT
TRBV5-1	TRBD2	TRBJ2-3	few	CASSLSGASTDTQYF	TGCGCCAGCAGCTTAAGCGGGGCTAGCACAGATACGCAGTATTTT
TRBV5-1	NA	TRBJ2-2	few	CASSLAPGRDTGELFF	TGCGCCAGCAGCTTGGCCCCGGGGCGTGACACCGGGGAGCTGTTTTTT
TRBV5-6	TRBD1	TRBJ1-2	NA	CASRGTGTLLYGYTF	TGTGCCAGCAGGGGGACAGGGACTCTTCTCTATGGCTACACCTTC
TRBV5-1	NA	TRBJ1-6	NA	CASSLDWGGNSPLHF	TGCGCCAGCAGCTTGGATTGGGGAGGGAATTCACCCCTCCACTTT